This T cell receptor (beta chain) was recorded in a study of Ad26.COV2.S vaccination and SARS-CoV-2 variants. Study-wide results and caveats: Comparability of non-spike TCR breadth was observed across vaccine and placebo recipients.

Germline assignment: CDR1 SGHRS and CDR2 YFSETQ. The CDR3 totals 15 residues. Trimming left V 0 bases short and J 1 base short, with 5 bases between. Note on this clone: Its antigen is currently unknown. This specimen includes other DNA sequences encoding the same CDR3.

Data came from immunoSEQ multiplex PCR; TCRdb stores just in-frame clones and leaves some out. In the table there are around 170,000 clones, around 88% of which are singletons. This sequence was found in a human donor who had recovered from COVID-19. This chain links TRBV5-1 with TRBJ2-6; D uncertain. The sample in question was peripheral blood, obtained after recovery from COVID-19. The CDR3: CASSLDVSGANVLTF. CDR3 sequence (DNA): TGCGCCAGCAGCTTGGACGTGTCTGGGGCCAACGTCCTGACTTTC.